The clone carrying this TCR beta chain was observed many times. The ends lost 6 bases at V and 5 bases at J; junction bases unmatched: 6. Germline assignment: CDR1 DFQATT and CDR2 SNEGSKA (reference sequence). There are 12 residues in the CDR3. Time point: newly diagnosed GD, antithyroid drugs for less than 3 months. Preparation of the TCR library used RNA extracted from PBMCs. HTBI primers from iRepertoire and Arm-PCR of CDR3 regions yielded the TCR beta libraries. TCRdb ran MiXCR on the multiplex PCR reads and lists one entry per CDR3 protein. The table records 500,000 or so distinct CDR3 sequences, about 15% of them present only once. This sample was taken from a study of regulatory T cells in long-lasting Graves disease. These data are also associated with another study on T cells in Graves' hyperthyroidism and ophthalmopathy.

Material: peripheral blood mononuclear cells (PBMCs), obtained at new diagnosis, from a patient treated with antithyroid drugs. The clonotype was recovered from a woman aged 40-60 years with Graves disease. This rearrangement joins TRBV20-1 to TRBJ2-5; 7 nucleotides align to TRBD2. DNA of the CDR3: TGCAGTGCCCGGGAGGTGGGGGAGACCCAGTACTTC. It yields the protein CSAREVGETQYF.